The clone carrying this T cell receptor (beta chain) has just a few counts. The antigen remains undetermined. V lost 4 bases to trimming and J lost 1 base, with 28 bases between them. Germline CDR1 LGHNA, CDR2 YSLEER. The CDR3 sequence is 20 residues long. The data originate from a study of identifying expanded T cells in peripheral blood. Study-wide results and limits: Across healthy donors, higher total template counts meant significantly greater approximately 2-week count variance. Over about two and four weeks, about 17 and 20 clones changed, versus approximately 1.2 between replicates.

Sequencing used immunoSEQ multiplex PCR; TCRdb keeps in-frame clones, though not all of them. The data hold some 90,000 clones, with approximately 90% observed a single time. Healthy donors had no documented immune events, such as infections, while sampled. Sequencing was performed on blood. The TCR sequence derives from a person aged 18-70 years in good health. This chain connects TRBV4-3 to TRBJ1-1, with D possibly being TRBD1 (6 bases). CDR3 coding DNA: TGCGCCAGCAGCCGCACCTTGATTTCAGGGGTTCAGGGTAGGAACACTGAAGCTTTCTTT. This codes for CASSRTLISGVQGRNTEAFF.